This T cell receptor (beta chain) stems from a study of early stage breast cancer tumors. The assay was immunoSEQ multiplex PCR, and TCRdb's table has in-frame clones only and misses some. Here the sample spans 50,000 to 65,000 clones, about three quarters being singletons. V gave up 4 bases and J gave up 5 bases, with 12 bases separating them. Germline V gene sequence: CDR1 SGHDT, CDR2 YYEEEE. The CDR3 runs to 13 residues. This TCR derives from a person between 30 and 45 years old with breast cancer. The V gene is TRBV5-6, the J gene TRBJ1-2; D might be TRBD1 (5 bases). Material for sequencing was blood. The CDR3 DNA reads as TGTGCCAGCAGCGGAATCGGGGGATATGGCTACACCTTC. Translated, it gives CASSGIGGYGYTF.